This record concerns one T cell receptor (beta chain) sequence. This sample was included in a study of blood T cell repertoires in COVID-19. The CDR3 contains 20 residues. CDR1 is MDHEN, CDR2 SYDVKM, per germline. J lost 1 base, V lost 2 bases, and 13 bases had no gene match. TCRdb's table, derived via immunoSEQ multiplex PCR, lists solely in-frame clones and lacks some. This table has some 220,000 clones, around 87% appearing once. Which cohort a participant joined came from the clinical history participants gave. The chain joins TRBV28 to TRBJ1-4, with 10 nucleotides matching TRBD1. The sequence came from a woman between 18 and 30 years old in a cohort exposed to, infected with or recovered from COVID-19 (not recorded which). Material: PBMCs or T cells enriched from blood (not recorded which). CDR3 coding DNA: TGTGCCAGCAGTTTAAAGCTGGGACAGGGGCAATGGGAAACTAATGAAAAACTGTTTTTT. Translating gives CASSLKLGQGQWETNEKLFF.